The clone carrying this T cell receptor beta chain has just a few counts. The data belong to a study of technical replicates of blood from a few donors. Sequenced by immunoSEQ multiplex PCR; TCRdb stores in-frame clones only, minus some. The table lists about 85,000 clones, roughly 94% of them singletons, with less than 0.3% in the top ten. The V segment lost 4 bases and the J segment 4 bases; nucleotides outside the gene matches: 11. The CDR3 loop spans 16 amino acids. The germline V gene encodes CDR1 SGHTS and CDR2 YDEGEE. This chain uses TRBV5-8 with TRBJ1-1; TRBD1 matches at 9 bases. Sequencing was done on a sample of T cells isolated from PBMCs. The sequence derives from a human donor in good health. The CDR3 DNA reads as TGTGCCAGCAGCCAAAATACCGGGACAGGGACCACTGAAGCTTTCTTT. Its translation: CASSQNTGTGTTEAFF.